The rows below give T cell receptor beta chains drawn from one sample of a study of cytomegalovirus exposure and HLA in healthy donors. Sequenced by immunoSEQ multiplex PCR; TCRdb stores in-frame clones only, minus some. The data show some 95,000 clones, roughly 66% seen once. The specimen was PBMCs. Receptors were obtained from a man aged 25 to 40 in good health and CMV-seronegative. Both conserved end residues are part of each CDR3. The order of the fields is J gene, clone size, V gene, D gene, CDR3 DNA, CDR3 protein. A D gene is named only where the DNA matches it firmly. Clone size appears in some rows only: once, few, many, or a class for an expanded clone.

J: TRBJ1-2; size: .; V: TRBV6-5; D: .; DNA: TGTGCCAGCAGCCTCGACACTAACTATGGCTACACCTTC; CDR3: CASSLDTNYGYTF
J: TRBJ2-3; size: .; V: TRBV6-6; D: .; DNA: TGTGCCACCCATGCAGGGGTCGGGACAGATACGCAGTATTTT; CDR3: CATHAGVGTDTQYF
J: TRBJ1-1; size: .; V: TRBV27; D: .; DNA: TGTGCCAGCAGCTTAATTAGCGGAATGAACACTGAAGCTTTCTTT; CDR3: CASSLISGMNTEAFF
J: TRBJ1-1; size: .; V: TRBV18; D: TRBD1; DNA: TGTGCCAGCTCACTATTTCGGCAGGGGGCGAATATGGACACTGAAGCTTTCTTT; CDR3: CASSLFRQGANMDTEAFF
J: TRBJ2-2; size: few; V: TRBV27; D: TRBD1; DNA: TGTGCCAGCAGTCCCGGGACAGGGGACTACACCGGGGAGCTGTTTTTT; CDR3: CASSPGTGDYTGELFF
J: TRBJ2-3; size: few; V: TRBV2; D: TRBD2; DNA: TGTGCCAGCAGTGACCCCAGCGGGAGAGACACGCAGTATTTT; CDR3: CASSDPSGRDTQYF
J: TRBJ2-3; size: .; V: TRBV19; D: TRBD2; DNA: TGTGCCAGTAACGACCCGGGGGGGGCCCGCGGGGATACGCAGTATTTT; CDR3: CASNDPGGARGDTQYF
J: TRBJ2-3; size: few; V: TRBV6-6; D: .; DNA: TGTGCCAGCAGTTACTTAAGGACTGGCACAGATACGCAGTATTTT; CDR3: CASSYLRTGTDTQYF
J: TRBJ2-7; size: .; V: TRBV7-2; D: .; DNA: TGTGCCAGCAGCTTAGGGTGGGCCCCCTACGAGCAGTACTTC; CDR3: CASSLGWAPYEQYF
J: TRBJ1-6; size: .; V: TRBV6-5; D: .; DNA: TGTGCCAGCAGTTACTCGAGGCAGGGAAAGTCACCCCTCCACTTT; CDR3: CASSYSRQGKSPLHF
J: TRBJ1-5; size: .; V: TRBV28; D: .; DNA: TGTGCCAGCAGTTTTCTTGGGGAGGCGAGCAATCAGCCCCAGCATTTT; CDR3: CASSFLGEASNQPQHF
J: TRBJ2-5; size: .; V: TRBV6-7; D: .; DNA: TGTGCCAGCAGTTTGACAGTCCAAGAGACCCAGTACTTC; CDR3: CASSLTVQETQYF
J: TRBJ2-2; size: once; V: TRBV15; D: TRBD1; DNA: TGTGCCACCAGCAGCAAACAGGGGACGAACACCGGGGAGCTGTTTTTT; CDR3: CATSSKQGTNTGELFF
J: TRBJ2-7; size: .; V: TRBV27; D: .; DNA: TGTGCCAGCAGTTTAGGCGACAGTTCCTACGAGCAGTACTTC; CDR3: CASSLGDSSYEQYF
J: TRBJ2-7; size: .; V: TRBV27; D: TRBD1; DNA: TGTGCCAGCAGTTTCGGGACAGGGTACGAGCAGTACTTC; CDR3: CASSFGTGYEQYF
J: TRBJ2-5; size: .; V: TRBV29-1; D: TRBD1; DNA: TGCAGCGCACGTCCTCCGGGGACAGGGCGGGAGACCCAGTACTTC; CDR3: CSARPPGTGRETQYF
J: TRBJ2-7; size: few; V: TRBV5-1; D: .; DNA: TGCGCCAGCAGCCTGGGGCTAGGGGCCAGCTCCTACGAGCAGTACTTC; CDR3: CASSLGLGASSYEQYF
J: TRBJ2-3; size: .; V: TRBV7-2; D: .; DNA: TGTGCCAGCAGCTTAGCCGGTCCCGATACCACAGATACGCAGTATTTT; CDR3: CASSLAGPDTTDTQYF
J: TRBJ1-1; size: .; V: TRBV5-1; D: TRBD1; DNA: TGCGCCAGCAGCGGACCCGGGACAGGGGGCGAAGCTTTCTTT; CDR3: CASSGPGTGGEAFF
J: TRBJ2-7; size: .; V: TRBV6-1; D: .; DNA: TGTGCCAGCAGTGAAGACGACCTCCTTGAGGACGAGCAGTACTTC; CDR3: CASSEDDLLEDEQYF
J: TRBJ2-2; size: .; V: TRBV6-5; D: TRBD1; DNA: TGTGCCAGCAAAAGGACAGGGGAGAACACCGGGGAGCTGTTTTTT; CDR3: CASKRTGENTGELFF
J: TRBJ1-2; size: .; V: TRBV5-4; D: .; DNA: TGTGCCAGCAGCTTACCACAGCTCAGAGCTAACTATGGCTACACCTTC; CDR3: CASSLPQLRANYGYTF
J: TRBJ2-1; size: .; V: TRBV19; D: TRBD2; DNA: TGTGCCAGTAGTGTAGGGACTAGCGGGAGCAATGAGCAGTTCTTC; CDR3: CASSVGTSGSNEQFF
J: TRBJ1-1; size: .; V: TRBV4-1; D: .; DNA: TGCGCCAGCAGCCACCCGGGAACCAGGACTGAAGCTTTCTTT; CDR3: CASSHPGTRTEAFF
J: TRBJ2-2; size: few; V: TRBV10-3; D: .; DNA: TGTGCCATCAGTGAAGAGGACACTGCCGGGGAGCTGTTTTTT; CDR3: CAISEEDTAGELFF
J: TRBJ1-1; size: .; V: TRBV27; D: .; DNA: TGTGCCAGCAGTTTAAGCGGCAGTGAAGCTTTCTTT; CDR3: CASSLSGSEAFF
J: TRBJ2-2; size: .; V: TRBV9; D: TRBD1; DNA: TGTGCCAGCAGCGCACGCCCCGGGACAGCCTACACCGGGGAGCTGTTTTTT; CDR3: CASSARPGTAYTGELFF
J: TRBJ2-6; size: .; V: TRBV6-4; D: .; DNA: TGTGCCAGCAGTGACATGAGCGCAGGGGCCAACGTCCTGACTTTC; CDR3: CASSDMSAGANVLTF
J: TRBJ2-7; size: .; V: TRBV4-1; D: TRBD2; DNA: TGCGCCAGCAGCCTTAATCTAGCGGGAGACTACGAGCAGTACTTC; CDR3: CASSLNLAGDYEQYF
J: TRBJ1-2; size: .; V: TRBV9; D: .; DNA: TGTGCCAGCAGCGTAGCTCTGGGGGCAGGTGGCTACACCTTC; CDR3: CASSVALGAGGYTF
J: TRBJ1-5; size: once; V: TRBV5-6; D: TRBD1; DNA: TGTGCCCGCAGCTTCTCCGGGACAGGGGGCAATCAGCCCCAGCATTTT; CDR3: CARSFSGTGGNQPQHF
J: TRBJ1-1; size: .; V: TRBV29-1; D: TRBD1; DNA: TGCAGCGCTGTCGCGTGGACAGGGAACACTGAAGCTTTCTTT; CDR3: CSAVAWTGNTEAFF
J: TRBJ2-3; size: once; V: TRBV14; D: .; DNA: TGTGCCAGCAGCCAATTACTGACCCCGGGTACGCAGTATTTT; CDR3: CASSQLLTPGTQYF
J: TRBJ1-4; size: .; V: TRBV30; D: .; DNA: TGTGCCTGGAGTGTACTACCAAGAGGGGGGGAACTGTTTTTT; CDR3: CAWSVLPRGGELFF
J: TRBJ1-6; size: .; V: TRBV6-5; D: TRBD1; DNA: TGTGCCAGCAGTTACTCCTCTAAAGGGGGCGAGGCACCCCTCCACTTT; CDR3: CASSYSSKGGEAPLHF
J: TRBJ2-7; size: .; V: TRBV7-8; D: .; DNA: TGTGCCAGCAGCCGAACGGAGGAGCAGTACTTC; CDR3: CASSRTEEQYF
J: TRBJ1-4; size: few; V: TRBV5-1; D: TRBD1; DNA: TGCGCCAGCAGCTTGGCTGGACAGGGAGGAGAAAAACTGTTTTTT; CDR3: CASSLAGQGGEKLFF
J: TRBJ1-4; size: few; V: TRBV23-1; D: .; DNA: TGCGCCAGCAGTCAACCCGGAGGGTCTAATGAAAAACTGTTTTTT; CDR3: CASSQPGGSNEKLFF
J: TRBJ1-2; size: .; V: TRBV4-3; D: .; DNA: TGCGCCAGCAGCCAAGATATCGAGGCCTATGGCTACACCTTC; CDR3: CASSQDIEAYGYTF
J: TRBJ1-2; size: .; V: TRBV4-3; D: .; DNA: TGCGCCAGCAGCCAAGCAGCGATTTATGGCTACACCTTC; CDR3: CASSQAAIYGYTF
J: TRBJ2-2; size: few; V: TRBV4-1; D: TRBD2; DNA: TGCGCCAGCAGCCAAGATCGGAGCGGGAGGAGGACCGGGGAGCTGTTTTTT; CDR3: CASSQDRSGRRTGELFF
J: TRBJ2-7; size: .; V: TRBV10-3; D: TRBD2; DNA: TGTGCCATCAGTGACCTAACTAGCGGGACGTACGAGCAGTACTTC; CDR3: CAISDLTSGTYEQYF
J: TRBJ1-6; size: few; V: TRBV12-5; D: .; DNA: TGTGCTAGTGGTTTACAAAATTCACCCCTCCACTTT; CDR3: CASGLQNSPLHF
J: TRBJ1-2; size: .; V: TRBV28; D: .; DNA: TGTGCCAGCAGTTTATTGCCGGGTCGCTATGGCTACACCTTC; CDR3: CASSLLPGRYGYTF
J: TRBJ2-1; size: few; V: TRBV20-1; D: .; DNA: TGCAGTGCTAGGCAGGACAATGAGCAGTTCTTC; CDR3: CSARQDNEQFF
J: TRBJ2-2; size: .; V: TRBV18; D: .; DNA: TGTGCCAGCTCACCCTATTCCACCGGGGAGCTGTTTTTT; CDR3: CASSPYSTGELFF
J: TRBJ2-2; size: .; V: TRBV30; D: .; DNA: TGTGCCTGGAGTACGGGGGACGGGGCCGGGGAGCTGTTTTTT; CDR3: CAWSTGDGAGELFF
J: TRBJ2-2; size: .; V: TRBV27; D: .; DNA: TGTGCCAGCAGTTTCGGCGGGGCCGGGGAGCTGTTTTTT; CDR3: CASSFGGAGELFF
J: TRBJ1-2; size: few; V: TRBV4-2; D: .; DNA: TGTGCCAGCAGCCCTGGGGGGACGATGCTAGCTAACTATGGCTACACCTTC; CDR3: CASSPGGTMLANYGYTF
J: TRBJ2-1; size: .; V: TRBV9; D: .; DNA: TGTGCCAGCAGCGTAGTGGCTAATGAGCAGTTCTTC; CDR3: CASSVVANEQFF
J: TRBJ2-1; size: .; V: TRBV20-1; D: .; DNA: TGCAGTGCTCGCGGAGGGAATGAGCAGTTCTTC; CDR3: CSARGGNEQFF
J: TRBJ1-1; size: few; V: TRBV10-3; D: TRBD1; DNA: TGTGCCATCAGTGGGGCGACAGGGGCAACTGAAGCTTTCTTT; CDR3: CAISGATGATEAFF
J: TRBJ2-5; size: .; V: TRBV9; D: TRBD2; DNA: TGTGCCAGCAGCCCTCCTCATAATCAGCGGGAGTTTCGCCAAGAGACCCAGTACTTC; CDR3: CASSPPHNQREFRQETQYF
J: TRBJ2-3; size: .; V: TRBV12-5; D: .; DNA: TGTGCTAGTGGTTCCCTACTAGCCACAGATACGCAGTATTTT; CDR3: CASGSLLATDTQYF
J: TRBJ1-1; size: .; V: TRBV7-2; D: .; DNA: TGTGCCAGCAGCTTAGTAGCGAACACTGAAGCTTTCTTT; CDR3: CASSLVANTEAFF
J: TRBJ1-1; size: .; V: TRBV2; D: .; DNA: TGTGCCAGCAGTTATCAGGGGAACACTGAAGCTTTCTTT; CDR3: CASSYQGNTEAFF
J: TRBJ1-1; size: .; V: TRBV28; D: .; DNA: TGTGCCAGCTCTCCCGGGGGAGTGCGGACTGAAGCTTTCTTT; CDR3: CASSPGGVRTEAFF
J: TRBJ2-1; size: .; V: TRBV7-9; D: .; DNA: TGTGCCAGCAGCCGGGACACCTACTACAATGAGCAGTTCTTC; CDR3: CASSRDTYYNEQFF
J: TRBJ2-6; size: few; V: TRBV2; D: .; DNA: TGTGCCAGCAACGGGGAACTCTGGGGGGCCAACGTCCTGACTTTC; CDR3: CASNGELWGANVLTF